One sample yielded the 28 T cell receptor beta chains listed below, sequenced in a study of T cells after yellow fever vaccination. One entry per CDR3 protein, called by TCRdb with MiXCR from the 5' RACE reads. Among 350,000 to 450,000 distinct CDR3 sequences listed, about 6% were seen once. The starting material was PBMCs, obtained 5 days after the yellow fever booster vaccination. These receptors all stem from a man younger than 40 who received the YFV17D yellow fever vaccine.

The genes are TRBV18 and TRBJ2-5, with 14 bases identical to TRBD2. Trimming removed 8 bases from V and 5 bases from J; junction bases left unmatched: 10. The CDR3 is made up of 16 amino acids. Germline V gene lookup returns CDR1 KGHSH and CDR2 LQKENI. The CDR3, as DNA: TGTGCCAGCCTCCCCGGGACTAGCGGGAGACAGGAGACCCAGTACTTC. Residues: CASLPGTSGRQETQYF.

This clonotype was observed a handful of times. The gene calls are TRBV20-1 and TRBJ2-1; D is unclear. Trimming left V 0 bases short and J 0 bases short, with 9 bases between. Germline V gene sequence: CDR1 DFQATT, CDR2 SNEGSKA (reference sequence). The CDR3 consists of 15 residues. The CDR3 loop reads CSARDSRISYNEQFF. The CDR3 region has the DNA TGCAGTGCTAGAGATTCGAGAATCTCCTACAATGAGCAGTTCTTC.

This clonotype showed up many times. This chain links TRBV28 with TRBJ1-1; D uncertain. The germline CDR1 and CDR2 sequences are MDHEN and SYDVKM. The CDR3 runs to 11 residues. V dropped 2 bases and J dropped 8 bases, with 6 bases sitting between them. The CDR3 here is CASSLKAEAFF. Here the CDR3 DNA reads TGTGCCAGCAGTTTAAAGGCCGAAGCTTTCTTT.

The gene calls are TRBV19 and TRBJ2-2; possibly TRBD2 for D (5 bases). Germline CDR1 and CDR2: LNHDA and SQIVND (reference sequence). This CDR3 region has 16 residues. Trimming shortened V by 3 bases and J by 3 bases, and 14 bases separated the two germline ends. CDR3 residues: CASSITWEPYTGELFF. The CDR3 coding sequence is TGTGCCAGTAGTATTACGTGGGAGCCCTACACCGGGGAGCTGTTTTTT.

This chain uses TRBV6-5 with TRBJ1-4, with 10 bases identical to TRBD1. V trimming: 4 bases; J trimming: 7 bases; junction bases outside the gene matches: 9. This CDR3 spans 16 amino acids. The germline gives CDR1 MNHEY, CDR2 SVGAGI. Here the CDR3 DNA reads TGTGCCAGCAGTTTCACGACAGGGGGCGGAACTGAAAAACTGTTTTTT. Its protein is CASSFTTGGGTEKLFF.

This clonotype was picked up many times. This sequence joins TRBV20-1 and TRBJ1-5; D call uncertain. Looked up from germline, CDR1 is DFQATT and CDR2 is SNEGSKA (reference sequence). The V end was cut by 5 bases, the J end by 5 bases, with 13 bases between. The CDR3 extends over 13 amino acids. CDR3 loop: CSAWRYGDQPQHF. CDR3 nucleotides: TGCAGTGCTTGGAGATATGGGGATCAGCCCCAGCATTTT.

This clonotype was counted between two and nine times. V and J are TRBV29-1 and TRBJ2-7; TRBD2 is a possible D gene (6 bases). This CDR3 contains 15 residues. Germline CDR1 is SQVTM and CDR2 is ANQGSEA. The ends were cut back, 1 base at V and 3 bases at J, with 16 bases in the middle. In DNA, the CDR3 is TGCAGCGTTGAAGGCCCCCGGGACTCGGACTACGAGCAGTACTTC. It specifies CSVEGPRDSDYEQYF.

This clonotype was detected a few times. V and J are TRBV15 and TRBJ2-2; TRBD2 agrees at 9 bases. The germline CDR1 and CDR2 sequences are LNHNV and YYDKDF (reference sequence). The CDR3 sequence is 15 residues long. V dropped 1 base and J dropped 7; count of bases not matched to a gene: 4. CDR3 region: CATSRAPSGIGELFF. CDR3 DNA sequence: TGTGCCACCAGCAGAGCTCCTAGCGGGATCGGGGAGCTGTTTTTT. Complete variable domain (other parts from reference TRBV15 and TRBJ2-2): DAMVIQNPRYQVTQFGKPVTLSCSQTLNHNVMYWYQQKSSQAPKLLFHYYDKDFNNEADTPDNFQSRRPNTSFCFLDIRSPGLGDTAMYLCATSRAPSGIGELFFGEGSRLTVL.

This chain joins TRBV7-8 and TRBJ2-7, with D perhaps TRBD2 (6 bases). Per germline, CDR1 SGHVS and CDR2 FQNEAQ. The CDR3 consists of 14 residues. V was shortened by 1 base and J by 4 bases, with 11 bases between the two germline ends. The CDR3 bases are TGTGCCAGCAGCTTAGAACGTGCGGGGTACGAGCAGTACTTC. Protein product: CASSLERAGYEQYF.

The chain carries TRBV24-1 and TRBJ2-3; D not resolved. Germline V lookup: CDR1 KGHDR, CDR2 SFDVKD. The CDR3 covers 13 residues. V was pared by 1 base and J by 1 base, with 2 bases between. The DNA of the CDR3 is TGTGCCACCAGTGATTTCCGCACAGATACGCAGTATTTT. Protein product: CATSDFRTDTQYF.

Points on this clonotype: One end of the junction is discordant with germline, which a read error may explain. CDR3 nucleotide sequence: TGCGACAGCAGCTTGAGGGTAGGATCCGACAATGAGCAGTTCTTC. Its translation: CDSSLRVGSDNEQFF. The chain uses TRBV5-1 and TRBJ2-1; possible D gene TRBD2, 5 bases. This CDR3 is 15 amino acids long. CDR1 and CDR2 from the germline V gene are SGHRS and YFSETQ.

This clonotype was detected many times. This chain connects TRBV15 to TRBJ1-1; D perhaps matches TRBD1 (6 bases). The ends were cut back, 2 bases at V and 4 bases at J, with 11 bases in the middle. The germline V gene has CDR1 LNHNV and CDR2 YYDKDF (reference sequence). CDR3 length: 14 amino acids. The CDR3 DNA follows: TGTGCCACCAGCAGAAACAGGGTCGGCACTGAAGCTTTCTTT. This gives the protein CATSRNRVGTEAFF.

The J gene is TRBJ2-5, the V gene TRBV12-3 or TRBV12-4; 7 nucleotides line up with TRBD1. V gave up 5 bases and J gave up 2 bases; unmatched junction bases: 8. The CDR3 has 15 amino acids. Written as DNA, the CDR3 is TGTGCCAGCAGTCCCCCTAGACAGGGTCAAGAGACCCAGTACTTC. It specifies CASSPPRQGQETQYF.

This clonotype occurred a few times. CDR3 nucleotides: TGTGCCAGCAGTTTATTCCCTGGCTACACCTTC. As protein: CASSLFPGYTF. J is TRBJ1-2 and V is TRBV12-3 or TRBV12-4; D remains unclear. V was trimmed by 2 bases and J by 7 bases, leaving 5 bases between them. The CDR3 is made up of 11 amino acids.

This clonotype occurred many times. The J gene is TRBJ1-1, the V gene TRBV6-1, with 8 bases that match TRBD1. Germline trimming cut 6 bases from V and 3 bases from J; bases unmatched to any gene: 3. The CDR3 is 13 residues long. Germline CDR1 and CDR2: MNHNS and SASEGT. The CDR3 nucleotides are TGTGCCAGCAGGGGACAGGTATACACTGAAGCTTTCTTT. Protein sequence: CASRGQVYTEAFF.

This clonotype was found a few times. The V gene is TRBV7-6, the J gene TRBJ2-1, with 7 bases fitting TRBD2. The CDR3 is 18 residues long. From germline, CDR1 is SGHVS and CDR2 FNYEAQ. With 5 bases clipped from V and 0 bases from J, the junction kept 13 bases outside the gene matches. CDR3 residues: CASSKQSSGPSSYNEQFF. In DNA form, the CDR3 reads TGTGCCAGCAGCAAGCAATCTAGCGGTCCTAGCTCCTACAATGAGCAGTTCTTC.

Comment on this clonotype: A much larger clone lies one base from this, so it may be a read error. V gene TRBV20-1 combines with J gene TRBJ2-1; no reliable D call. The CDR3 runs to 13 residues. Germline V gene lookup returns CDR1 DFQATT and CDR2 SNEGSKA (reference sequence). CDR3: CSAREASYNKQFF. The CDR3, as DNA: TGCAGTGCTAGAGAGGCCTCCTACAATAAGCAGTTCTTC.

The chain recombines TRBV24-1 with TRBJ2-2; 7 bases match TRBD2. Losses at the gene ends were 1 base for V and 1 base for J; bases not matched to a gene: 8. This CDR3 comprises 18 residues. Germline CDR1 reads KGHDR; CDR2 reads SFDVKD. The CDR3 here is CATSDLRGTKENTGELFF. For the CDR3, the DNA is TGTGCCACCAGTGATTTACGCGGGACTAAGGAGAACACCGGGGAGCTGTTTTTT.

This clonotype was picked up a small number of times. V gene TRBV29-1 combines with J gene TRBJ1-2, with TRBD1 matching 7 bases. With 7 bases clipped from V and 6 bases from J, the junction kept 8 bases outside the gene matches. The CDR3 covers 12 residues. Germline V CDR1 and CDR2: SQVTM, ANQGSEA. CDR3 residues: CSGGQPEDGYTF. The CDR3 DNA reads TGCAGCGGGGGACAGCCTGAAGATGGCTACACCTTC.

The J gene is TRBJ2-3, the V gene TRBV20-1; D is unresolved. V was pared by 6 bases and J by 1 base, with 17 bases between. CDR3 length: 15 amino acids. The germline CDR1 and CDR2 sequences are DFQATT and SNEGSKA (reference sequence). CDR3 sequence (DNA): TGCAGTGCCCTTGGTCGAATTACCCGCACAGATACGCAGTATTTT. Translating gives CSALGRITRTDTQYF.

The chain employs TRBV6-2 or TRBV6-3 and TRBJ2-5; 13 nucleotides align to TRBD2. The CDR3 runs to 16 residues. Per the germline V gene, CDR1 is MNHEY and CDR2 is SVGEGT. After removal of 6 bases from V and 5 bases from J, the junction contained 9 bases not matched to a gene. CDR3 in DNA: TGTGCCAGCAGCAGACTAGCGGGAGGACCGGGGGAGACCCAGTACTTC. Protein product: CASSRLAGGPGETQYF.

This clonotype was counted ten times or more. The chain combines TRBV25-1 with TRBJ2-6; 7 bases agree with TRBD2. The CDR3 contains 14 residues. Germline V gene lookup returns CDR1 MGHDK and CDR2 SYGVNS. Unmatched junction bases numbered 5, after V lost 10 bases and J lost 2 bases. CDR3 amino acids: CATGGPAGANVLTF. The DNA of the CDR3 is TGTGCCACGGGGGGTCCGGCTGGGGCCAACGTCCTGACTTTC.

This clonotype was seen repeatedly, ten times or more. V is TRBV5-1 and J is TRBJ2-7, with 12 bases identical to TRBD2. The trim removed 4 bases at V and 0 bases at J, leaving 2 bases unmatched. The CDR3 extends over 15 amino acids. CDR1 is SGHRS and CDR2 is YFSETQ in the germline V gene. Here the CDR3 DNA reads TGCGCCAGCAGCGGGGGACTAGCGGGCTCCTACGAGCAGTACTTC. Its translation: CASSGGLAGSYEQYF.

For this clonotype: A much larger clone differs by one base, so this may be a read error. DNA of the CDR3: TGTGCCTGGTACCGGGACTCTAGTCCCGGGGAGCTGTTTTTT. Amino acids: CAWYRDSSPGELFF. The chain combines TRBV30 with TRBJ2-2, with D possibly matching TRBD2 (6 bases). With 5 bases removed from V and 6 bases from J, the gap between germline ends came to 16 bases. CDR1 and CDR2 from the germline V gene are GTSNPN and SVGIG (reference sequence). The CDR3 is made up of 14 amino acids. Full variable domain (remainder filled in from reference TRBV30 and TRBJ2-2): SQTIHQWPATLVQPVGSPLSLECTVEGTSNPNLYWYRQAAGRGLQLLFYSVGIGQISSEVPQNLSASRPQDRQFILSSKKLLLSDSGFYLCAWYRDSSPGELFFGEGSRLTVL.

This clonotype has at least ten counts. The chain carries TRBV2 and TRBJ2-2; D possibly corresponds to TRBD1 (5 bases). Trimming cost V 3 bases and J 1 base, with 9 bases left between them. The germline CDR1 and CDR2 sequences are SNHLY and FYNNEI. This CDR3 has 15 amino acids. CDR3 sequence (DNA): TGTGCCAGCAGTGACTGGCAGGGGAACACCGGGGAGCTGTTTTTT. Amino acid sequence: CASSDWQGNTGELFF.

In this sample, this clonotype turned up a few times. The J gene is TRBJ2-7, the V gene TRBV3-1, with 7 bases fitting TRBD1. This CDR3 spans 14 amino acids. Germline CDR1 is LGHDT and CDR2 is YNNKEL (reference sequence). V lost 3 bases, J lost 2 bases, and 4 bases stayed unmatched. The CDR3 bases are TGTGCCAGCAGCCATTTAAGGGGGCCCTACGAGCAGTACTTC. It is translated as CASSHLRGPYEQYF.

A word on this clonotype: This sequence may be a read error, since a much larger clone differs from it by one base. The chain combines TRBV10-2 with TRBJ2-7; unclear D gene. Germline V lookup: CDR1 WSHSY, CDR2 SAAADI. The CDR3 runs to 13 residues. CDR3 nucleotide sequence: TGCGCCAGCAGTGCCCCTAATTACGCCGAGCTGTACTTC. Residues: CASSAPNYAELYF.

This clonotype was seen a handful of times. For the CDR3, the DNA is TGTGCCAGCAGCAGAGGTTTAGCGGGAAGAGGCGGCGGGGAGCTGTTTTTT. Translated: CASSRGLAGRGGGELFF. This chain joins TRBV7-9 and TRBJ2-2; 8 nucleotides match TRBD2. The CDR3 is made up of 17 amino acids. J lost 7 bases, V lost 5 bases, and 15 bases had no gene match. Germline lookup yields CDR1 SEHNR and CDR2 FQNEAQ (reference sequence).